This is a list of T cell receptor beta chains from one sample in a study of chemoradiotherapy in HPV16-positive cancers. Repertoires were generated with immunoSEQ multiplex PCR, while TCRdb's copy carries only in-frame clones and drops some. Altogether 9,500 to 15,000 clones are present, roughly 90% being singletons, with the ten largest covering 2% to 3%. The sample was blood, taken from a patient who underwent chemoradiotherapy. These receptors originate from a human donor with HPV-associated anogenital cancer. The CDR3 runs from the conserved cysteine through the conserved F or W. D genes are given only for firm matches.

j_gene,d_gene,v_gene,CDR3aa
TRBJ1-1,.,TRBV11-3,CASSLAVGNEAFF
TRBJ1-1,.,TRBV2,CASSEVREVTEAFF
TRBJ1-1,TRBD1,TRBV7-2,CASSPNSGLQGAAFF
TRBJ2-1,.,TRBV5-1,CASSLEGRRAWINEQFF
TRBJ1-1,.,TRBV6-4,CASSPGHRNTEAFF
TRBJ1-6,.,TRBV5-1,CASSGSGSYNSPLHF
TRBJ2-1,TRBD2,TRBV11-3,CASSHRGDHNEQFF
.,.,TRBV11-3,CASSLEPHRSGYEQYF
TRBJ2-1,.,TRBV19,CASIGRGGGSSSYNEQFF
TRBJ1-5,.,TRBV27,CASSSIRSGGGGMRNQPQHF
TRBJ2-3,.,TRBV6-1,CASRYQGNTQYF